Each of the 8 T cell receptor beta chains below was sequenced from the same sample in a study of blood T cell repertoires in COVID-19. Assay used: immunoSEQ multiplex PCR; TCRdb lists only in-frame clones, some missing. Of 150,000 to 200,000 clones listed, around 90% were seen once; the top ten hold roughly 1.6%. The sequencing input was peripheral blood. Every receptor here comes from a woman in her fifties or sixties with acute or convalescent COVID-19.

The rearrangement uses TRBV19 and TRBJ2-5; TRBD2 is a possible D gene (6 bases). This CDR3 is 13 amino acids long. Germline values: CDR1 LNHDA, CDR2 SQIVND (reference sequence). Trimming shortened V by 4 bases and J by 5 bases, and 11 bases separated the two germline ends. The CDR3 reads CASSNGGTETQYF. The CDR3 DNA reads as TGTGCCAGTAGTAATGGGGGGACGGAGACCCAGTACTTC. Together with reference TRBV19 and TRBJ2-5, the CDR3 gives the full variable domain: DGGITQSPKYLFRKEGQNVTLSCEQNLNHDAMYWYRQDPGQGLRLIYYSQIVNDFQKGDIAEGYSVSREKKESFPLTVTSAQKNPTAFYLCASSNGGTETQYFGPGTRLLVL.

The V gene is TRBV19, the J gene TRBJ1-2; TRBD1 might be the D (5 bases). The CDR3 runs to 13 residues. CDR1 is LNHDA, CDR2 SQIVND, per germline (reference sequence). Trimming left V 3 bases short and J 2 bases short, with 7 bases between. CDR3: CASSISGNYGYTF. CDR3 bases: TGTGCCAGTAGTATCTCAGGGAACTATGGCTACACCTTC.

This clone was seen a few times. V is TRBV29-1 and J is TRBJ2-7, with TRBD1 matching 7 bases. This CDR3 has 14 amino acids. Germline V gene lookup returns CDR1 SQVTM and CDR2 ANQGSEA. After removal of 1 base from V and 0 bases from J, the junction contained 3 bases not matched to a gene. As DNA, the CDR3 is TGCAGCGTTGAAGCCGGGACAGCCTCCTACGAGCAGTACTTC. Its protein product is CSVEAGTASYEQYF.

In this sample, this clone turned up a few times. The sample carries other DNA sequences with the same CDR3. The chain carries TRBV12-3 or TRBV12-4 and TRBJ1-5; D remains ambiguous. The germline V and J ends were trimmed by 3 bases and 5 bases, with 5 bases remaining between them. The CDR3 contains 12 residues. The CDR3 DNA reads TGTGCCAGCAGTTTTAGTGATCAGCCCCAGCATTTT. Its translation: CASSFSDQPQHF.

The rearrangement uses TRBV6-2 or TRBV6-3 and TRBJ1-5, with 9 bases fitting TRBD1. The junction had 5 bases not matched to a gene; V was cut back by 4 bases and J by 1 base. Germline V gene lookup returns CDR1 MNHEY and CDR2 SVGEGT. The CDR3 spans 16 residues. Written as DNA, the CDR3 is TGTGCCAGCAGTTCCTGGGGGACAGGGAGCAATCAGCCCCAGCATTTT. Its translation: CASSSWGTGSNQPQHF.

This chain uses TRBV7-8 with TRBJ1-2; TRBD1 aligns across 7 bases. The germline V gene encodes CDR1 SGHVS and CDR2 FQNEAQ. CDR3 length equals 14 residues. The J segment lost 3 bases and the V segment lost 3 bases, leaving 4 bases of the junction unmatched. The CDR3 coding sequence is TGTGCCAGCAGCTTCCTGGGACAGTACTATGGCTACACCTTC. Amino acid sequence: CASSFLGQYYGYTF.

The V call is TRBV30, the J call TRBJ1-1, with 8 positions matching TRBD1. The CDR3 spans 14 residues. The germline CDR1 and CDR2 sequences are GTSNPN and SVGIG (reference sequence). The trim removed 1 base at V and 7 bases at J, leaving 8 bases unmatched. The CDR3 region has the DNA TGTGCCTGGAGTGGGGACAGGAGGACCGGTGAAGCTTTCTTT. It encodes CAWSGDRRTGEAFF. The complete variable domain, with remaining parts taken from reference TRBV30 and TRBJ1-1, reads SQTIHQWPATLVQPVGSPLSLECTVEGTSNPNLYWYRQAAGRGLQLLFYSVGIGQISSEVPQNLSASRPQDRQFILSSKKLLLSDSGFYLCAWSGDRRTGEAFFGQGTRLTVV.

V usage is TRBV7-2 and J usage is TRBJ1-5, with D possibly being TRBD1 (5 bases). This CDR3 contains 14 residues. V was pared by 1 base and J by 5 bases, with 9 bases between. Germline V CDR1 and CDR2: SGHTA, FQGNSA. CDR3 sequence: CASSLESGDQPQHF. The CDR3 DNA reads TGTGCCAGCAGCTTAGAATCGGGGGATCAGCCCCAGCATTTT.